Each of the 26 T cell receptor beta chains below was sequenced from the same sample in a study of blood T cell repertoires in COVID-19. Data came from immunoSEQ multiplex PCR; TCRdb stores just in-frame clones and leaves some out. In the table there are about 68,000 clones, roughly nine tenths of which are singletons. Input material: peripheral blood. These TCRs come from a man aged 45-65 years with active COVID-19.

This chain joins TRBV4-1 and TRBJ2-3; no clear D. Per germline, CDR1 MGHRA and CDR2 YSYEKL. The V and J ends lost 0 bases and 2 bases respectively, with 12 bases between them. The CDR3 extends over 16 amino acids. CDR3 coding DNA: TGCGCCAGCAGCCAAGAGGAGATACTATTCACAGATACGCAGTATTTT. Residues: CASSQEEILFTDTQYF.

The table lists this clone with a count of one. This sequence joins TRBV6-1 and TRBJ1-2; D is undetermined. The CDR3 is made up of 15 amino acids. V was cut by 3 bases and J by 5 bases, with 16 bases left in between. The germline gives CDR1 MNHNS, CDR2 SASEGT. The CDR3 DNA sequence: TGTGCCAGCAGTGACCCAGTTGGAGGGTGGTATGGCTACACCTTC. Protein sequence: CASSDPVGGWYGYTF.

The chain joins TRBV3-1 (or the pseudogene TRBV3-2) to TRBJ1-3; D is uncertain. Trimming removed 10 bases at V and 0 bases at J, with 7 bases between. The CDR3 spans 12 residues. CDR1 is LGHDT, CDR2 YNNKEL, per germline (reference sequence). CDR3 sequence reads: CATSSSGNTIYF. The CDR3 coding sequence is TGTGCCACATCGAGCTCTGGAAACACCATATATTTT.

The chain has TRBV5-5 and TRBJ2-7, with 9 positions matching TRBD1. Germline CDR1 is SGHKS and CDR2 is YYEKEE (reference sequence). Trimming at V came to 0 bases and at J to 3 bases, leaving 7 bases not matched to a gene. CDR3 length: 16 amino acids. DNA of the CDR3: TGTGCCAGCAGCTTGGCACCTGGACAGGGGAGCTACGAGCAGTACTTC. Its translation: CASSLAPGQGSYEQYF.

CDR3 region: CASSPLGGGAGTGELFF. The CDR3 DNA reads TGTGCCAGCAGCCCCCTGGGCGGGGGGGCCGGCACCGGGGAGCTGTTTTTT. The J gene is TRBJ2-2, the V gene TRBV3-1 (or the pseudogene TRBV3-2); 9 nucleotides line up with TRBD2. The J segment lost 4 bases and the V segment lost 4 bases, leaving 10 bases of the junction unmatched. The CDR3 has 17 amino acids. CDR1 is LGHDT, CDR2 YNNKEL, per germline (reference sequence).

CDR3 bases: TGTGCCAGCAGCGGTCTAGGTACGCAGTATTTT. Its translation is CASSGLGTQYF. This chain joins TRBV5-6 and TRBJ2-3; D is undetermined. The CDR3 has 11 residues. Germline CDR1 reads SGHDT; CDR2 reads YYEEEE. Trimming cost V 4 bases and J 8 bases, with 8 bases left between them.

This chain links TRBV2 with TRBJ1-6; D unresolved. Germline-derived CDR1 and CDR2 are SNHLY and FYNNEI. CDR3 length equals 14 residues. Trimming shortened V by 4 bases and J by 4 bases, and 8 bases separated the two germline ends. CDR3 region: CASSVFQYNSPLHF. CDR3 DNA sequence: TGTGCCAGCAGTGTCTTTCAGTATAATTCACCCCTCCACTTT.

V is TRBV28 and J is TRBJ2-1, with 10 bases matching TRBD2. This CDR3 has 15 residues. V shed 2 bases, J shed 9 bases, and the junction held 7 bases outside the gene matches. From germline, CDR1 is MDHEN and CDR2 SYDVKM. This CDR3 is CASSLLSSGGLEQFF. Written as DNA, the CDR3 is TGTGCCAGCAGTTTACTATCTAGCGGGGGTCTTGAGCAGTTCTTC.

The J gene is TRBJ2-2, the V gene TRBV19, with a possible D match to TRBD1 (5 bases). The V and J ends lost 3 bases and 2 bases respectively, with 10 bases between them. The CDR3 is 15 amino acids. Germline lookup yields CDR1 LNHDA and CDR2 SQIVND (reference sequence). The CDR3 DNA sequence: TGTGCCAGTAGTATCGAAGGGGCCAACACCGGGGAGCTGTTTTTT. It is translated as CASSIEGANTGELFF.

The CDR3 DNA sequence: TGCGCCAGCAGGTGGACCACAGGTAGCTCCTACGAGCAGTACTTC. Translation: CASRWTTGSSYEQYF. The chain uses TRBV5-1 and TRBJ2-7, with D possibly TRBD1 on 5 matching bases. Deletions cut 5 bases from V and 0 bases from J, with 15 bases between. From germline, CDR1 is SGHRS and CDR2 YFSETQ. The CDR3 sequence is 15 residues long.

This clone was seen just once. The rearrangement uses TRBV4-1 and TRBJ2-7, with TRBD2 matching 10 bases. The ends lost 2 bases at V and 6 bases at J; junction bases unmatched: 10. Germline V CDR1 and CDR2: MGHRA, YSYEKL. The CDR3 extends over 16 amino acids. CDR3 loop: CASSQSQRGGLGEQYF. In nucleotides, the CDR3 is TGCGCCAGCAGCCAATCTCAGCGGGGGGGCCTCGGCGAGCAGTACTTC.

This chain connects TRBV7-2 to TRBJ2-3; TRBD2 agrees at 11 bases. The length of the CDR3 is 18 residues. Trimming removed 2 bases from V and 3 bases from J; junction bases left unmatched: 10. The germline V gene encodes CDR1 SGHTA and CDR2 FQGNSA. The CDR3 DNA reads TGTGCCAGCAGCTTATTAAATCCGGGACTAGCGGTAACAGATACGCAGTATTTT. This gives the protein CASSLLNPGLAVTDTQYF.

The J gene is TRBJ2-1, the V gene TRBV27; 11 bases match TRBD2. CDR3 length: 16 amino acids. With 5 bases clipped from V and 1 base from J, the junction kept 4 bases outside the gene matches. Germline values: CDR1 MNHEY, CDR2 SMNVEV (reference sequence). Here the CDR3 DNA reads TGTGCCAGCAGTGGACTAGCGGGTGGGTCCTACAATGAGCAGTTCTTC. Its protein product is CASSGLAGGSYNEQFF.

The chain is built from TRBV7-2 and TRBJ2-2; 10 bases are shared with TRBD2. The CDR3 is made up of 16 amino acids. Trimming removed 3 bases from V and 5 bases from J; junction bases left unmatched: 6. Germline V gives CDR1 SGHTA, CDR2 FQGNSA. The CDR3, as DNA: TGTGCCAGCAGCTTCTCTAGCGGGGGAAGAACCGGGGAGCTGTTTTTT. Protein sequence: CASSFSSGGRTGELFF.

The chain is built from TRBV6-6 and TRBJ2-3, with TRBD1 matching over 8 bases. CDR1 and CDR2 (germline): MNHNY, SVGAGI (reference sequence). The V and J ends lost 6 bases and 3 bases, in that order; junction bases with no gene match: 8. The CDR3 spans 15 residues. DNA for the CDR3: TGTGCCAGCAGAACCTCAGACAGGGGTACAGATACGCAGTATTTT. It specifies CASRTSDRGTDTQYF.

The CDR3 sequence is CASSGNSGDYGYTF. Written as DNA, the CDR3 is TGCGCCAGCAGCGGGAACAGCGGGGACTATGGCTACACCTTC. This chain uses TRBV5-1 with TRBJ1-2; no reliable D call. CDR1 SGHRS and CDR2 YFSETQ come from the germline V gene. This CDR3 is 14 amino acids long. The V gene lost 4 bases and the J gene lost 3 bases, with 13 bases spanning the gap.

CDR3 bases: TGCGCCAGCAGCTTGTACGAGACAGGGTCTGATGGCTACACCTTC. It translates to CASSLYETGSDGYTF. The rearrangement uses TRBV5-1 and TRBJ1-2; TRBD1 agrees at 7 bases. Germline V gives CDR1 SGHRS, CDR2 YFSETQ. This CDR3 comprises 15 residues. Germline trimming cut 1 base from V and 6 bases from J; bases unmatched to any gene: 9.

The V call is TRBV6-6, the J call TRBJ2-7, with 13 nucleotides matching TRBD2. Losses at the gene ends were 2 bases for V and 2 bases for J; bases not matched to a gene: 3. The germline CDR1 and CDR2 sequences are MNHNY and SVGAGI (reference sequence). CDR3 length equals 16 residues. The CDR3 region is CASSYLGTSGTYEQYF. The CDR3, as DNA: TGTGCCAGCAGTTACCTTGGGACTAGCGGGACCTACGAGCAGTACTTC.

The rearrangement links TRBV12-3 or TRBV12-4 to TRBJ1-5, with D unclear. Trimming removed 2 bases from V and 7 bases from J, with 9 bases in between. The CDR3 length is 13 residues. The CDR3 spells CASSLKGGQPQHF. CDR3 in DNA: TGTGCCAGCAGTTTAAAGGGAGGGCAGCCCCAGCATTTT.

V and J are TRBV4-3 and TRBJ1-3, with TRBD1 identical over 7 bases. Germline CDR1 LGHNA, CDR2 YSLEER. The CDR3 is 15 amino acids. The J segment lost 3 bases and the V segment lost 3 bases, leaving 5 bases of the junction unmatched. CDR3: CASSQLQGYGNTIYF. The CDR3 DNA sequence: TGCGCCAGCAGCCAGCTACAGGGGTATGGAAACACCATATATTTT.

This chain links TRBV5-6 with TRBJ1-3; D is uncertain. Germline V gene data show CDR1 as SGHDT and CDR2 as YYEEEE. The CDR3 totals 15 residues. V dropped 3 bases and J dropped 2 bases, with 12 bases sitting between them. Here the CDR3 reads CASSSSLEAGNTIYF. CDR3 DNA: TGTGCCAGCAGCTCCTCTCTTGAGGCTGGAAACACCATATATTTT.

The rearrangement uses TRBV5-8 and TRBJ2-5; 12 positions agree with TRBD2. Germline values: CDR1 SGHTS, CDR2 YDEGEE. The CDR3 sequence is 17 residues long. V shed 0 bases and J 1 base; nucleotides not matched to a gene: 4. CDR3 nucleotides: TGTGCCAGCAGCTTGGTAACTAGCGGGGGGCGCCAAGAGACCCAGTACTTC. Residues: CASSLVTSGGRQETQYF.

The chain has TRBV15 and TRBJ1-1, with D possibly being TRBD1 (6 bases). Germline V lookup: CDR1 LNHNV, CDR2 YYDKDF (reference sequence). The CDR3 loop spans 15 amino acids. The V end was cut by 5 bases, the J end by 1 base, with 14 bases between. The CDR3, as DNA: TGTGCCACCAGCCGACAGGCGGGGGAGAACACTGAAGCTTTCTTT. It translates to CATSRQAGENTEAFF. Together with reference TRBV15 and TRBJ1-1, the CDR3 gives the full variable domain: DAMVIQNPRYQVTQFGKPVTLSCSQTLNHNVMYWYQQKSSQAPKLLFHYYDKDFNNEADTPDNFQSRRPNTSFCFLDIRSPGLGDTAMYLCATSRQAGENTEAFFGQGTRLTVV.

The chain is built from TRBV27 and TRBJ2-2; maybe TRBD1 (6 bases). Germline-derived CDR1 and CDR2 are MNHEY and SMNVEV (reference sequence). The CDR3 runs to 15 residues. Trimming pared 5 bases from V and 2 bases from J, leaving 12 bases between. CDR3 nucleotides: TGTGCCAGCAGTCCTAGGACAGCTAACACCGGGGAGCTGTTTTTT. Its translation is CASSPRTANTGELFF.

This chain joins TRBV10-3 and TRBJ2-3; tentatively, D is TRBD2 (5 bases). The CDR3 totals 14 residues. Trimming took off 3 bases at V and 0 bases at J, with 7 bases between the two ends. Germline CDR1 is ENHRY and CDR2 is SYGVKD. The CDR3 sequence: CAISERGSTDTQYF. Here the CDR3 DNA reads TGTGCCATCAGTGAAAGAGGGAGCACAGATACGCAGTATTTT.

The chain is built from TRBV3-1 (or the pseudogene TRBV3-2) and TRBJ1-4; D is unclear. Germline loops: CDR1 LGHDT, CDR2 YNNKEL (reference sequence). The CDR3 consists of 15 residues. V lost 5 bases and J 5 bases, leaving 15 bases between the germline ends. CDR3 loop: CASSYPGGPNEKLFF. The DNA for the CDR3 is TGTGCCAGCAGCTACCCGGGAGGACCAAATGAAAAACTGTTTTTT.